Listed below are T cell receptor beta chains from one sample, sequenced in a study of cytomegalovirus exposure and HLA in healthy donors. Method: immunoSEQ multiplex PCR; TCRdb's copy keeps in-frame clones and lacks some. The table lists roughly 140,000 clones, roughly 92% of them singletons. Sequenced: PBMCs. These receptors came from a man aged 18 to 29 in good health and CMV-seronegative. CDR3s include the opening cysteine and the closing phenylalanine or tryptophan. D genes are given only for firm matches. The listing skips clone size in some rows; elsewhere it reads once, few, many or a size class.

clone_size	d_call	j_call	v_call	cdr3_nt	cdr3_aa
NA	TRBD2	TRBJ2-1	TRBV10-2	TGCGCCAGCAGGAGAGCGGGAACATCAAATGAGCAGTTCTTC	CASRRAGTSNEQFF
few	TRBD1	TRBJ1-6	TRBV19	TGTGCCAGCCGCCGGAGGGACAGGGGTAATTCACCCCTCCACTTT	CASRRRDRGNSPLHF
NA	NA	TRBJ2-3	TRBV18	TGTGCCAGCTCACCACGTAGGACAGCCCCTACGGGCACAGATACGCAGTATTTT	CASSPRRTAPTGTDTQYF
NA	TRBD1	TRBJ2-5	TRBV9	TGTGCCAGCAGCACAGGGGGCGAGGGAGAGACCCAGTACTTC	CASSTGGEGETQYF
NA	TRBD2	TRBJ2-5	TRBV6-1	TGTGCCACCAGTCATCTAGCGGGGGGGCTGGAGACCCAGTACTTC	CATSHLAGGLETQYF
many	NA	TRBJ2-7	TRBV6-5	TGTGCCAGCAGGGGGCTCGGCTACGAGCAGTACTTC	CASRGLGYEQYF
NA	TRBD2	TRBJ2-2	TRBV7-2	TGTGCCAGCAGCTTGGGACTAGCCGGGGAGCTGTTTTTT	CASSLGLAGELFF
NA	TRBD1	TRBJ2-5	TRBV30	TGTGCCTGGTCCGGGACAGTACAAGAGACCCAGTACTTC	CAWSGTVQETQYF
NA	NA	TRBJ2-5	TRBV5-6	TGTGCCAGCAGCCTACGCTTCGAGACCCAGTACTTC	CASSLRFETQYF
NA	TRBD1	TRBJ2-2	TRBV27	TGTGCCAGTAGTGGGGGACAGGAGTACACCGGGGAGCTGTTTTTT	CASSGGQEYTGELFF
NA	TRBD1	TRBJ1-3	TRBV5-1	TGCGCCAGCAGCCCTCGGACAGGGGGCGTTCGTGGAAACACCATATATTTT	CASSPRTGGVRGNTIYF
once	NA	TRBJ2-3	TRBV7-2	TGTGCCAGCAGCTCAGAGGGACTTTCCAGCACAGATACGCAGTATTTT	CASSSEGLSSTDTQYF
NA	NA	TRBJ1-2	TRBV29-1	TGCAGCGTTGACACCCTAGCGGGAGTCTATGGCTACACCTTC	CSVDTLAGVYGYTF
NA	NA	TRBJ1-2	TRBV18	TGTGCCAGCTCACCAGGGGAGGGTCCTTATGGCTACACCTTC	CASSPGEGPYGYTF
NA	TRBD1	TRBJ1-4	TRBV30	TGTGCCTGGAGTGTACCCCCCGGGACAGGGGGTGAAAAACTGTTTTTT	CAWSVPPGTGGEKLFF
once	NA	TRBJ1-2	TRBV27	TGTGCCAGCAGTTTCCAGGGTGCTCGGGGCTACACCTTC	CASSFQGARGYTF
NA	TRBD2	TRBJ2-7	TRBV5-6	TGTGCCAGCAGCTTGGTCCGGGGGGTTCGGAACGAGCAGTGCTTC	CASSLVRGVRNEQCF
NA	NA	TRBJ1-2	TRBV6-1	TGTGCCAGCTCTACGGACAGAGTTAATAATGGCTACACCTTC	CASSTDRVNNGYTF
NA	TRBD1	TRBJ1-2	TRBV18	TGTGCCAGCTCACCACTGGTGAGACAGGGCATTTTGAACTATGGCTACACCTTC	CASSPLVRQGILNYGYTF
NA	TRBD1	TRBJ1-4	TRBV5-1	TGCGCCAGCAGCCGAGGTTCCGGGACAGTTAATGAAAAACTGTTTTTT	CASSRGSGTVNEKLFF
NA	NA	TRBJ2-7	TRBV7-9	TGTGCCAGCAGCTTAGGATCCGCGATGGGCCCCTACGAGCAGTACTTC	CASSLGSAMGPYEQYF
NA	NA	TRBJ2-1	TRBV5-1	TGCGCCAGCAGCTCCAACGAGGACTATACTGTAGTCCATGAGCAGTTCTTC	CASSSNEDYTVVHEQFF
NA	NA	TRBJ2-3	TRBV6-5	TGTGCCAGCGGTTCGTCAGTTAGCACAGATACGCAGTATTTT	CASGSSVSTDTQYF
NA	TRBD2	TRBJ2-7	TRBV5-4	TGTGCCAGCAGCGACCGCGTCGGGGGGTATTACGAGCAGTACTTC	CASSDRVGGYYEQYF
NA	NA	TRBJ2-2	TRBV9	TGTGCCAGCAGTCTAACTCGGGGGTCGTACACCGGGGAGCTGTTTTTT	CASSLTRGSYTGELFF
NA	TRBD2	TRBJ2-1	TRBV5-4	TGTGCCAGCAGACCACAGCGGAGCGGGGGGGCCACTGAGCAGTTCTTC	CASRPQRSGGATEQFF
NA	NA	TRBJ1-1	TRBV9	TGTGCCAGCAGCGCAGGGGTTCCGAGCACTGAAGCTTTCTTT	CASSAGVPSTEAFF
NA	TRBD2	TRBJ2-5	TRBV9	TGTGCCAGCAGCGTGCGCGGGGGTAGGGAGACCCAGTACTTC	CASSVRGGRETQYF
NA	NA	TRBJ1-1	TRBV10-3	TGTGCCATCAGTAAGGGTCGGGGTCGGGGAAGGGGGTTCATGAACACTGAAGCTTTCTTT	CAISKGRGRGRGFMNTEAFF
NA	TRBD1	TRBJ1-6	TRBV30	TGTGCCTGGAGTTGGCCCCGGGACAGGGTACCCTATAATTCACCCCTCCACTTT	CAWSWPRDRVPYNSPLHF
NA	NA	TRBJ1-3	TRBV7-9	TGTGCCAGCAGCTTAGTAAGCGGAAACACCATATATTTT	CASSLVSGNTIYF